The sequence of this TCR beta chain was determined in a study of cytomegalovirus exposure and HLA in healthy donors. Looked up from germline, CDR1 is KGHSH and CDR2 is LQKENI. This CDR3 has 15 residues. V shed 2 bases and J shed 4 bases, with 12 bases lying between them. Study-wide points: A previous analysis found most TCR beta V segments productive roughly 87% or roughly 30% of the time. HLA-A and HLA-B allele assignments for most subjects were reportedly predicted accurately using TCR beta sequences. Follow-up analysis later connected one missense variant in DCLRE1C with trimming of TCR beta V- and J-genes.

There are a few counts of this clone. What it recognizes is unknown. PCR primers comprised 60 Vbeta and 13 Jbeta primers. In the original processing: Unique TCR beta chains numbered 60 million to 100 million in a later analysis, with roughly 11 million shared. The data were produced by immunoSEQ multiplex PCR, yet TCRdb's version contains in-frame clones alone and is incomplete. V, J and clone size were drawn from that table, and D and trimming were deduced from the DNA. Of approximately 70,000 clones listed, about 74% are singletons. The chain employs TRBV18 and TRBJ1-3; D unresolved. This clonotype originated in a human donor in good health. The sample comprised PBMCs. CDR3 in amino acids: CASSPRTEAGNTIYF. For the CDR3, the DNA is TGTGCCAGCTCACCAAGGACGGAGGCAGGAAACACCATATATTTT.